The clone carrying this T cell receptor beta chain came up many times. A read error may produce the germline difference seen at one junction end. The sample belongs to a study of Graves' ophthalmopathy and Graves' hyperthyroidism. Germline V gene lookup returns CDR1 SGHTA and CDR2 FQGTGA. The CDR3 loop spans 18 amino acids. Beta-chain TCR CDR3 regions were amplified from RNA transcripts. First-round RT-PCR relied on HTBI primers, and a second-round multiplex PCR came next. Each CDR3 protein is one row after TCRdb ran MiXCR on the multiplex PCR reads. Of 400,000 to 500,000 distinct CDR3 sequences listed, roughly 20% are singletons.

This receptor was identified in a woman between 18 and 29 years old with stable Graves' hyperthyroidism. The rearrangement links TRBV7-3 to TRBJ2-6; 8 bases line up with TRBD2. Sequencing input: peripheral blood. CDR3 DNA sequence: TGTGCCAGCAGCCTCCCACTCCGCGGGGGGCCCGGGGCCGACGTCCTGACTTTC. Translated, it gives CASSLPLRGGPGADVLTF.